The T cell receptor (beta chain) described here comes from a study of blood T cell repertoires in COVID-19. V lost 4 bases and J lost 9, with 7 bases in between. Looked up from germline, CDR1 is SNHLY and CDR2 is FYNNEI. This CDR3 has 12 amino acids. Per the study methods: Scientists estimated how many nucleated cells there were by amplifying reference gene primers. Sequenced by immunoSEQ multiplex PCR; TCRdb stores in-frame clones only, minus some. V and J calls and clone size come straight from that table; D and trimming were deduced from the DNA. The profile shows 130,000 or so clones, about 90% of them singletons.

J is TRBJ1-6 and V is TRBV2; D not certain. Sequencing input: peripheral blood. The clonotype was recovered from a woman aged 55-70 years with acute or convalescent COVID-19. Here the CDR3 reads CASSVEFSPLHF. The CDR3 DNA follows: TGTGCCAGCAGTGTTGAGTTTTCACCCCTCCACTTT.